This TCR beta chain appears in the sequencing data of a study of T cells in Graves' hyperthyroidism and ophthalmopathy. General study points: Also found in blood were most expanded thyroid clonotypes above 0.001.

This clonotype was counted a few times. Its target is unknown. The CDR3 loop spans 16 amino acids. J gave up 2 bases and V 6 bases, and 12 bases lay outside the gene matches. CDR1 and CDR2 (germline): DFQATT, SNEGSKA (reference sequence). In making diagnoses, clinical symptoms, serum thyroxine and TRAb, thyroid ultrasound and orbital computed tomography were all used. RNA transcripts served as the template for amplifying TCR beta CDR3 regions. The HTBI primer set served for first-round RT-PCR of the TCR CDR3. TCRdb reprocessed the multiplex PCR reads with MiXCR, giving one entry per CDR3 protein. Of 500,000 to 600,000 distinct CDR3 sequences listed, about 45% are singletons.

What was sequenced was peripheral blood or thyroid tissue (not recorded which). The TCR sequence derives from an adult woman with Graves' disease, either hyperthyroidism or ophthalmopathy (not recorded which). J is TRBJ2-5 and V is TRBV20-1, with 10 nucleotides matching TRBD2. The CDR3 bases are TGCAGTGCCACTCCAGGGAGCGGGAGGGAACAAGAGACCCAGTACTTC. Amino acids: CSATPGSGREQETQYF.